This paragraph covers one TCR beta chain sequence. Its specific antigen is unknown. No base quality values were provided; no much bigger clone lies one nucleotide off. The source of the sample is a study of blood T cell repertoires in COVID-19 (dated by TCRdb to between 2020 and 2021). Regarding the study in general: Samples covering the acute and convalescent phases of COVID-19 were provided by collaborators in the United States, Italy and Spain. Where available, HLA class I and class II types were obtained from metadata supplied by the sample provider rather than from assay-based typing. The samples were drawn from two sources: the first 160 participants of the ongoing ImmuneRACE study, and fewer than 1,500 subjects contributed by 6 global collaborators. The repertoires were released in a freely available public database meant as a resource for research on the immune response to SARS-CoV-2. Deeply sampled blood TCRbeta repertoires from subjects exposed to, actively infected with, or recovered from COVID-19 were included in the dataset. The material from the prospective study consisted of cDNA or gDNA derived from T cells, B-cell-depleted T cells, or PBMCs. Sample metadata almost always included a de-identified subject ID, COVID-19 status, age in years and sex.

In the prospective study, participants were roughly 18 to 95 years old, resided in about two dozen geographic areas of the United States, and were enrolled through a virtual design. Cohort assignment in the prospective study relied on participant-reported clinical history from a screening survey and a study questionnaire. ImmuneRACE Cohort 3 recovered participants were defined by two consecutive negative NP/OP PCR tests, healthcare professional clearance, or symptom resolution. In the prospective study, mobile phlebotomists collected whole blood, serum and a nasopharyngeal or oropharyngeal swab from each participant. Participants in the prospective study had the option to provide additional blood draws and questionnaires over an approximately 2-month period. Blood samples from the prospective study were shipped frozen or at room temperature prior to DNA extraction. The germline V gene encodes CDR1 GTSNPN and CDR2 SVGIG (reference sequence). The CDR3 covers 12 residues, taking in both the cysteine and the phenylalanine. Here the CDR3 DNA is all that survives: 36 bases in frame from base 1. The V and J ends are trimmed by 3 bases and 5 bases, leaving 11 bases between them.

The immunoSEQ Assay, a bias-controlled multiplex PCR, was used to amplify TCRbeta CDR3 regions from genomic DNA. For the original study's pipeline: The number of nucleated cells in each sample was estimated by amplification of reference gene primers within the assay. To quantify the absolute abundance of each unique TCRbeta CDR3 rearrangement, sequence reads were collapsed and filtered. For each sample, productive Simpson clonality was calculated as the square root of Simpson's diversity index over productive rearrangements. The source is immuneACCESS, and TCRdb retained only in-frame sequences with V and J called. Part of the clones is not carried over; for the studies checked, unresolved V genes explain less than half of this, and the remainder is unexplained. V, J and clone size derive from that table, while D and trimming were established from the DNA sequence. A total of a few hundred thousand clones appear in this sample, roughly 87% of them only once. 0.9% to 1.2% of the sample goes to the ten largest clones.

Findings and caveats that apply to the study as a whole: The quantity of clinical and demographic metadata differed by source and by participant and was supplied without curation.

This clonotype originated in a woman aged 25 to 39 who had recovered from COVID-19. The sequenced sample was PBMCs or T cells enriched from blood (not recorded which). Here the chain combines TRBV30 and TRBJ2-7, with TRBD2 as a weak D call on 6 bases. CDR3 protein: CAWRRRVNEQYF. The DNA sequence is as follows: TGTGCCTGGAGACGGAGGGTAAACGAGCAGTACTTC.